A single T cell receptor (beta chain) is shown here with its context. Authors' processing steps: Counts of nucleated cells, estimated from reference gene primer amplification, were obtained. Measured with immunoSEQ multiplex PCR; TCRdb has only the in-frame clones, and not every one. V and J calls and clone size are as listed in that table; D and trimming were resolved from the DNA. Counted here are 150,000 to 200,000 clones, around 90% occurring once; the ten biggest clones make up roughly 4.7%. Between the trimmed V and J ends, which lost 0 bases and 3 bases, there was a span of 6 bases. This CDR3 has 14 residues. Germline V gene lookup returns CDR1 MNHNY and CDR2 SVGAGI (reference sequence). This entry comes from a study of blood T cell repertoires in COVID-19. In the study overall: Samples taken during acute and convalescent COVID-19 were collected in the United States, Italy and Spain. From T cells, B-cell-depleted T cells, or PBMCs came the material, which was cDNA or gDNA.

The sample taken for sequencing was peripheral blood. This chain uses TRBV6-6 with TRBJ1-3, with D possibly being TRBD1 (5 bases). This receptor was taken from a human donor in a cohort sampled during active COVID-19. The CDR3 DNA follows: TGTGCCAGCAGTTACTCCAGGGATGGAAACACCATATATTTT. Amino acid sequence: CASSYSRDGNTIYF.